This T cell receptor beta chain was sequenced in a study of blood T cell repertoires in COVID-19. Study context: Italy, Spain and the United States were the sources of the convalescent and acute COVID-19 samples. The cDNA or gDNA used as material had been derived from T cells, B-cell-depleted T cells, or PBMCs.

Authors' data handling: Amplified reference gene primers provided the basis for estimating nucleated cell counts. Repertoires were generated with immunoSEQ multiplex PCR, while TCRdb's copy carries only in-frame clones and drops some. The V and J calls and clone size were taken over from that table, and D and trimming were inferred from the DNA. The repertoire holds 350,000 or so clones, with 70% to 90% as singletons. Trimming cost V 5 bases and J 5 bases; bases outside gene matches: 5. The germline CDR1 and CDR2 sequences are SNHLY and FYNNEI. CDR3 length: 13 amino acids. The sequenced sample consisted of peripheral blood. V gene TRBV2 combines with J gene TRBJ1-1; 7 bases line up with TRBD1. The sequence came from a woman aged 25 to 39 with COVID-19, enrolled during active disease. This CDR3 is CASSIRGRTEAFF. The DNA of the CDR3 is TGTGCCAGCAGTATCAGGGGGAGGACTGAAGCTTTCTTT. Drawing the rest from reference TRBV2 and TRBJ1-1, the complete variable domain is EPEVTQTPSHQVTQMGQEVILRCVPISNHLYFYWYRQILGQKVEFLVSFYNNEISEKSEIFDDQFSVERPDGSNFTLKIRSTKLEDSAMYFCASSIRGRTEAFFGQGTRLTVV.